This TCR beta chain derives from a study of blood T cells in healthy people across ages. V lost 0 bases and J lost 2, with 11 bases in between. Germline V gene data show CDR1 as SGDLS and CDR2 as YYNGEE. This CDR3 has 15 amino acids. For the second PCR, which ran for roughly 7 to 11 cycles, a sample-barcoded 5' primer and a J-beta primer mix were used. One entry per CDR3 protein results from TCRdb running MiXCR on the 5' RACE reads. The table records roughly 680,000 distinct CDR3 sequences, roughly half of them present only once. Sample: blood. This sequence joins TRBV9 and TRBJ1-1; D remains unclear. The clonotype comes from a woman aged 80 or over in good health. CDR3 amino acids: CASSVEVVGNTEAFF. The CDR3 DNA sequence: TGTGCCAGCAGCGTAGAGGTAGTTGGAAACACTGAAGCTTTCTTT. The full variable domain, in which reference TRBV9 and TRBJ1-1 provide the parts outside the CDR3, is DSGVTQTPKHLITATGQRVTLRCSPRSGDLSVYWYQQSLDQGLQFLIQYYNGEERAKGNILERFSAQQFPDLHSELNLSSLELGDSALYFCASSVEVVGNTEAFFGQGTRLTVV.